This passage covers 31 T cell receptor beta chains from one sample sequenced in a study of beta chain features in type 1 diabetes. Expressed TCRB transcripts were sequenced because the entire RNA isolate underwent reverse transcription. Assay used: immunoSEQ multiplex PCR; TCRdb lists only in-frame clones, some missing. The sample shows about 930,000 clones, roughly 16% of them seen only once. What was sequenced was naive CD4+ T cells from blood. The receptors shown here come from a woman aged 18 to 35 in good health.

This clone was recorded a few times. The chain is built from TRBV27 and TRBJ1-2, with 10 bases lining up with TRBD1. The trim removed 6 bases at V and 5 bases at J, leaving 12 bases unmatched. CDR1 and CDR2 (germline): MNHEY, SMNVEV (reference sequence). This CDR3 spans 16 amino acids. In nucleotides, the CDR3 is TGTGCCAGCAGCCGCTGGGGGGACAGGGGACGATATGGCTACACCTTC. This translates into CASSRWGDRGRYGYTF.

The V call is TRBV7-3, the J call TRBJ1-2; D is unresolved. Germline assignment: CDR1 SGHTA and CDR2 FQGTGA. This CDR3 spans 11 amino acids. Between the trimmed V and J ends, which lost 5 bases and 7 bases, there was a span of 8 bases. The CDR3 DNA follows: TGTGCCAGCAGCCCAGAGATTGGCTACACCTTC. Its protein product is CASSPEIGYTF.

The CDR3 DNA reads as TGTGCCAGCAGTAGAATTACCTACGAGCAGTACTTC. Protein product: CASSRITYEQYF. The genes are TRBV28 and TRBJ2-7; D gene ambiguous. V gave up 5 bases and J gave up 2 bases, with 7 bases separating them. The CDR3 is 12 amino acids. CDR1 is MDHEN and CDR2 is SYDVKM in the germline V gene.

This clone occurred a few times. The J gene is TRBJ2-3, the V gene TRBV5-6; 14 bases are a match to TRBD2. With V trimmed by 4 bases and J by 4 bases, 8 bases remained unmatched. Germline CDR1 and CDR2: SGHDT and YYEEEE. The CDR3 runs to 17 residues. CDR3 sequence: CASSTGLAGEGSDTQYF. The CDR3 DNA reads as TGTGCCAGCAGCACGGGACTAGCGGGAGAAGGCTCAGATACGCAGTATTTT.

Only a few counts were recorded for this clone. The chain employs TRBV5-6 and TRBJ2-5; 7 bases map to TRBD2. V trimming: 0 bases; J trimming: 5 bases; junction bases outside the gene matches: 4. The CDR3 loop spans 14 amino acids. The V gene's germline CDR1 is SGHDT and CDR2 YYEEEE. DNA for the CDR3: TGTGCCAGCAGCTTGGGACTAGCTAGGGAGACCCAGTACTTC. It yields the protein CASSLGLARETQYF.

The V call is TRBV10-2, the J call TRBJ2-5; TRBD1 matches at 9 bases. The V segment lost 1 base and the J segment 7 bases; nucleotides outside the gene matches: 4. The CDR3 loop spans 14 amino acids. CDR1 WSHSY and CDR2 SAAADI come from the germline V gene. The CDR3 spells CASSELGQGGTQYF. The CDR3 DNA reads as TGCGCCAGCAGTGAGTTGGGACAGGGTGGGACCCAGTACTTC.

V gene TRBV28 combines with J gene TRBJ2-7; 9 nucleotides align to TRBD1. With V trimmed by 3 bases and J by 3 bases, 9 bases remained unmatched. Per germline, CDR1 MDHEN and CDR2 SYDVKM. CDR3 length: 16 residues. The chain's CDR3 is CASSFRRDRAFYEQYF. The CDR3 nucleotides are TGTGCCAGCAGTTTCCGCCGGGACAGGGCCTTCTACGAGCAGTACTTC.

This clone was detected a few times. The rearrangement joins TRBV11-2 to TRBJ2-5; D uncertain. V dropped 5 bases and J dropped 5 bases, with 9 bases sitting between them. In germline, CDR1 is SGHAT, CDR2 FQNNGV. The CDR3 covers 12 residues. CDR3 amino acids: CASSQDRETQYF. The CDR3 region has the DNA TGTGCCAGCAGCCAAGATCGGGAGACCCAGTACTTC.

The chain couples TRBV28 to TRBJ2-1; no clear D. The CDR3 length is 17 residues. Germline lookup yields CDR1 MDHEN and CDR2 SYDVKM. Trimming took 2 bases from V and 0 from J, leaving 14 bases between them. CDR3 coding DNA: TGTGCCAGCAGTTTAGAGTGGTTACGGAACTCCTACAATGAGCAGTTCTTC. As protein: CASSLEWLRNSYNEQFF.

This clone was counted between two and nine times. The CDR3 nucleotides read TGTGCCAGCAGCTTGGGAACTAGCGGGAGCGAGACCCAGTACTTC. Translating it yields CASSLGTSGSETQYF. The chain is built from TRBV7-9 and TRBJ2-5; 11 bases agree with TRBD2. This CDR3 has 15 residues. The V gene end was trimmed by 3 bases and the J gene end by 5 bases; junction bases not matched to a gene: 5. CDR1 is SEHNR and CDR2 is FQNEAQ in the germline V gene (reference sequence).

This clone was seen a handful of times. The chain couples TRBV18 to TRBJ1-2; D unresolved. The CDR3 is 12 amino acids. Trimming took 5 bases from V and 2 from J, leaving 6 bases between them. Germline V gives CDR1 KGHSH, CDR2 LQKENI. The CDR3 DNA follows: TGTGCCAGCTCAGTCGGAAACTATGGCTACACCTTC. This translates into CASSVGNYGYTF. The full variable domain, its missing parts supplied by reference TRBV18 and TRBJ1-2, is NAGVMQNPRHLVRRRGQEARLRCSPMKGHSHVYWYRQLPEEGLKFMVYLQKENIIDESGMPKERFSAEFPKEGPSILRIQQVVRGDSAAYFCASSVGNYGYTFGSGTRLTVV.

CDR3 nucleotides: TGTGCCAGCACCATCAGCCTGAACACTGAAGCTTTCTTT. Protein sequence: CASTISLNTEAFF. The genes are TRBV7-2 and TRBJ1-1; unclear D gene. Germline values: CDR1 SGHTA, CDR2 FQGNSA. The CDR3 sequence is 13 residues long. Trimming removed 7 bases at V and 0 bases at J, with 9 bases between.

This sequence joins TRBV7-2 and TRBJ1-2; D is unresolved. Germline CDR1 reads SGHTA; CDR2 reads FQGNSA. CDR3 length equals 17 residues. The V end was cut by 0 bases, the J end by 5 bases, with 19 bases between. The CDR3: CASSLALGPSVGYGYTF. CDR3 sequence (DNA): TGTGCCAGCAGCTTAGCCCTAGGTCCTTCAGTGGGATATGGCTACACCTTC.

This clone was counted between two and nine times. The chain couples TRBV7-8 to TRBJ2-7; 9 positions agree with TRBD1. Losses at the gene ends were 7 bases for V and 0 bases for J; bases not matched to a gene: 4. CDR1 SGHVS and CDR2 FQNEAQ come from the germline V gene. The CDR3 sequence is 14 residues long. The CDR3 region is CASKRDRDSYEQYF. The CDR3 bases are TGTGCCAGCAAGCGGGACAGGGACTCCTACGAGCAGTACTTC.

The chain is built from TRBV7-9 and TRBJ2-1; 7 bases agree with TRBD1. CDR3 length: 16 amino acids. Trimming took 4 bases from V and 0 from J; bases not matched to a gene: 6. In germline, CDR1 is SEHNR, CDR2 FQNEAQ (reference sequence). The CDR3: CASSYRGVDSYNEQFF. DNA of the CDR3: TGTGCCAGCAGCTACAGGGGAGTGGACTCCTACAATGAGCAGTTCTTC.

CDR3 region: CAISEGQLAYEQYF. The CDR3 nucleotides are TGTGCCATCAGTGAAGGCCAGCTAGCCTACGAGCAGTACTTC. The chain uses TRBV10-3 and TRBJ2-7; no clear D. Trimming cost V 3 bases and J 2 bases, with 11 bases left between them. CDR3 length equals 14 residues. CDR1 ENHRY and CDR2 SYGVKD come from the germline V gene.

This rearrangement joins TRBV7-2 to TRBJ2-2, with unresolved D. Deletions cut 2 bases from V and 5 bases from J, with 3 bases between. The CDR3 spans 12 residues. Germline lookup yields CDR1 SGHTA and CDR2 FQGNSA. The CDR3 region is CASSLTTGELFF. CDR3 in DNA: TGTGCCAGCAGCTTAACTACCGGGGAGCTGTTTTTT.

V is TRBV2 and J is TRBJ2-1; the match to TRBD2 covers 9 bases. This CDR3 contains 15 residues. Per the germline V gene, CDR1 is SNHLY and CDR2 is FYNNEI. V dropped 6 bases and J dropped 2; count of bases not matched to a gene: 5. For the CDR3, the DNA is TGTGCCAGCAGCGAGGCGGGAGGGCCCTACAATGAGCAGTTCTTC. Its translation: CASSEAGGPYNEQFF.

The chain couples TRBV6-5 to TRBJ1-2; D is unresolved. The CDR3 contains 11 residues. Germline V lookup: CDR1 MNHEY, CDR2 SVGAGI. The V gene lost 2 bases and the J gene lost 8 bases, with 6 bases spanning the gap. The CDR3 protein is CASSYPVGYTF. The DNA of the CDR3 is TGTGCCAGCAGTTACCCCGTGGGCTACACCTTC.

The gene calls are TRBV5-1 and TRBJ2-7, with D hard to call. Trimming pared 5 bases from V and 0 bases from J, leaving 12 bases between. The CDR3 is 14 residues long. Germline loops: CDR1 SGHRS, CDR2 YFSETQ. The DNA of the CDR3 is TGCGCCAGCAGGGGTGGCATGAGCTCCTACGAGCAGTACTTC. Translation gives CASRGGMSSYEQYF.

The CDR3 loop reads CASSTGGQETQYF. CDR3 DNA sequence: TGTGCCAGCAGCACAGGGGGCCAAGAGACCCAGTACTTC. This chain links TRBV28 with TRBJ2-5; the match to TRBD1 covers 8 bases. In germline, CDR1 is MDHEN, CDR2 SYDVKM. CDR3 length equals 13 residues. V was pared by 6 bases and J by 1 base, with 1 base of the junction left unmatched.

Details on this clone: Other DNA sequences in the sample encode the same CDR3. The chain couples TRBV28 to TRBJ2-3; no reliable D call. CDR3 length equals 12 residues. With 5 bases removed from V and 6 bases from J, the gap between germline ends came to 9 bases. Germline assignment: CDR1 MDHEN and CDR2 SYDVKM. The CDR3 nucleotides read TGTGCCAGCAGTCTCCTAGTGGATACGCAGTATTTT. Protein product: CASSLLVDTQYF.

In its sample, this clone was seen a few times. CDR3 nucleotide sequence: TGCGCCAGCAGCCAAGCCTCGGACTACCCCACAGATACGCAGTATTTT. Translated, it gives CASSQASDYPTDTQYF. The chain uses TRBV4-3 and TRBJ2-3; D perhaps matches TRBD2 (6 bases). The ends were cut back, 1 base at V and 2 bases at J, with 13 bases in the middle. CDR1 is LGHNA, CDR2 YSLEER, per germline. The CDR3 spans 16 residues.

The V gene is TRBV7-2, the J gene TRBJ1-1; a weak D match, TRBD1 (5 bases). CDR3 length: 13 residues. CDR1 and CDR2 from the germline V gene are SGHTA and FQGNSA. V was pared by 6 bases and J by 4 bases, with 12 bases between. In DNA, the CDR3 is TGTGCCAGCAGTCCAGGGTTCCGCACTGAAGCTTTCTTT. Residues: CASSPGFRTEAFF.

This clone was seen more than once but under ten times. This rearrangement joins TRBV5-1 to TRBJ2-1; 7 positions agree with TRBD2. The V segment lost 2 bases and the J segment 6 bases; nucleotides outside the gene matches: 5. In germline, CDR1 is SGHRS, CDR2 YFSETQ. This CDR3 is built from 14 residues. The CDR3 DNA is TGCGCCAGCAGCTTCCCCGGGACTATCAATGAGCAGTTCTTC. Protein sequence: CASSFPGTINEQFF.

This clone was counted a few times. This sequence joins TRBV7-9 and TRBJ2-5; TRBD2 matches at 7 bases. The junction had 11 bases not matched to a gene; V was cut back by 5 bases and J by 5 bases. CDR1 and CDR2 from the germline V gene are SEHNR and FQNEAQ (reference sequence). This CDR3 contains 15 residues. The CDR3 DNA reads TGTGCCAGCAGCCCAGCGGGGCGGGAGCGGGAGACCCAGTACTTC. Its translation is CASSPAGRERETQYF.

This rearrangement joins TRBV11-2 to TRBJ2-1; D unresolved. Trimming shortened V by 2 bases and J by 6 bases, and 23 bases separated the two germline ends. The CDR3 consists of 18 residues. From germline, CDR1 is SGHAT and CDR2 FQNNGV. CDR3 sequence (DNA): TGTGCCAGCAGCTTAATTGGTATCCGACCGAGAACTCCCAATGAGCAGTTCTTC. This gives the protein CASSLIGIRPRTPNEQFF.

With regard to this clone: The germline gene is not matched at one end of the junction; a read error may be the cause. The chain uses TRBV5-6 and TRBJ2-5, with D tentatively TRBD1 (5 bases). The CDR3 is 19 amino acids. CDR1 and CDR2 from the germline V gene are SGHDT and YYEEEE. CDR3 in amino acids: CASRLDTGFRYPRQETQYF. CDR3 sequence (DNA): TGTGCCAGCAGATTGGACACAGGCTTTAGATACCCCAGGCAAGAGACCCAGTACTTC.

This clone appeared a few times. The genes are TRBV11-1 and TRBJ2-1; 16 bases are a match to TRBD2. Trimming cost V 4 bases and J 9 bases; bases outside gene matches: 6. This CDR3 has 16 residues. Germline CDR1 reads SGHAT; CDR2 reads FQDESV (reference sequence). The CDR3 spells CASSSGLAGGQVEQFF. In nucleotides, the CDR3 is TGTGCCAGCAGCTCGGGACTAGCGGGAGGGCAGGTTGAGCAGTTCTTC.

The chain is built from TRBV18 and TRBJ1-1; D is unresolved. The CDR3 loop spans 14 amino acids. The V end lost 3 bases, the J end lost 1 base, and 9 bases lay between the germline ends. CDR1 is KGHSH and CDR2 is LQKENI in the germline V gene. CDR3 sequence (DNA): TGTGCCAGCTCACCGAACAGACAGAACACTGAAGCTTTCTTT. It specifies CASSPNRQNTEAFF.

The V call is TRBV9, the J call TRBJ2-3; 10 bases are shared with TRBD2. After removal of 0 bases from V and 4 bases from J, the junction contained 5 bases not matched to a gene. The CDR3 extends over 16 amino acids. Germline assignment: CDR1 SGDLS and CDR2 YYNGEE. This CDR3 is CASSVEASGSADTQYF. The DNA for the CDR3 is TGTGCCAGCAGCGTAGAGGCTAGCGGGAGCGCAGATACGCAGTATTTT.